This T cell receptor beta chain appears in the sequencing data of a study of response to subunit inactivated influenza vaccine. TCRdb passed the RT-PCR reads through MiXCR, listing each CDR3 protein once. The sample has around 570,000 distinct CDR3 sequences; about 11% are singletons. Germline CDR1 reads LNHNV; CDR2 reads YYDKDF (reference sequence). The CDR3 is 14 residues long. V lost 3 bases and J lost 4, with 13 bases in between. The same data also went into a second study, on T cells expressing NK-cell markers. This second study notes: What made the TCR beta cDNA was 5'RACE template switching with UMIs. Repertoire data for TCR beta were derived from sorted T cells (CD3+CD56+NKG2C+, CD3+CD56+NKG2C- and CD3+CD56-NKG2C+). The authors sequenced eight donors, of whom seven were HCMV-seropositive and one was seronegative. Six or seven donors had dominant NKG2C+ clonotypes that comprised about 1.0-7.5% of their CD8+ T cells. It remained uncertain whether the expanded NKG2C+ T cell clones were specific for HCMV antigens.

This sequence joins TRBV15 and TRBJ2-7, with D possibly called TRBD1 or TRBD2 (5 bases each). The sample consisted of PBMCs from blood, taken on the day of vaccination. This receptor was obtained from a man in his fifties who received an inactivated influenza vaccine. This CDR3 is CATSRSGAGYEQYF. The CDR3 DNA reads as TGTGCCACCAGCAGGTCCGGGGCAGGGTACGAGCAGTACTTC. The whole variable domain, filled in from reference TRBV15 and TRBJ2-7, reads DAMVIQNPRYQVTQFGKPVTLSCSQTLNHNVMYWYQQKSSQAPKLLFHYYDKDFNNEADTPDNFQSRRPNTSFCFLDIRSPGLGDTAMYLCATSRSGAGYEQYFGPGTRLTVT.